The rows below give T cell receptor beta chains drawn from one sample of a study of early T cells in non-severe SARS-CoV-2 infection. TCRdb re-called the 5' RACE reads with MiXCR, one entry per CDR3 protein. The data show tens of thousands of distinct CDR3 sequences, 10% to 12% seen once. The specimen comprised whole blood, sampled at baseline. The receptors here all came from an adult who was a healthcare worker with PCR-confirmed SARS-CoV-2 infection or an uninfected control (not recorded which). The conserved cysteine and the conserved F or W are not part of the CDR3 here.

TRBJ2-7 | TRBV11-2 | ASSPPLASEQY
TRBJ1-2 | TRBV12-5 | ASGPSGGLGYT
TRBJ2-3 | TRBV7-2 | ASSPDGDESTDTQY
TRBJ1-2 | TRBV18 | ASSRDRDYGYT
TRBJ1-6 | TRBV5-1 | ASSLSGGYSPLH
TRBJ2-3 | TRBV20-1 | SAREQGHTQY
TRBJ2-3 | TRBV7-6 | ASSPLRADTQY
TRBJ1-6 | TRBV30 | AWGGQGNSPLH
TRBJ1-2 | TRBV12-3/TRBV12-4 | ASRAGTGAGYGYT
TRBJ1-1 | TRBV7-2 | ASSLAVGRNTEAF
TRBJ1-1 | TRBV11-3 | ASSYYLNTEAF
TRBJ1-1 | TRBV16 | ASRMTGVSERAF
TRBJ2-1 | TRBV7-2 | ASSDMAGGF
TRBJ1-1 | TRBV29-1 | SVSRGEAF
TRBJ2-3 | TRBV20-1 | SARSHGKSGGSTDTQY
TRBJ2-3 | TRBV20-1 | SAQRASDTQY
TRBJ2-1 | TRBV12-3/TRBV12-4 | ASSLVSSGARVNEQF
TRBJ2-7 | TRBV6-2/TRBV6-3 | ASSYSRVSYEQY
TRBJ1-1 | TRBV30 | AGLPGDNTEAF
TRBJ2-1 | TRBV11-2 | ASSSSGYEQF
TRBJ2-1 | TRBV11-2 | ASSESTLAGGTYNEQF
TRBJ1-5 | TRBV29-1 | SVLDGDQPQH
TRBJ2-5 | TRBV29-1 | SGGEETQY
TRBJ2-1 | TRBV14 | ASSHYNEQF
TRBJ1-5 | TRBV20-1 | SARDRQGFGQPQH
TRBJ1-4 | TRBV12-3/TRBV12-4 | ASSLGEKLF
TRBJ1-6 | TRBV5-1 | ASSLAGQAMGSPLH
TRBJ1-2 | TRBV10-2 | ASTQENYGYT
TRBJ1-6 | TRBV7-8 | ASSPSDRVHGSPLH
TRBJ2-2 | TRBV15 | ATSRGGTGPTGELF
TRBJ2-3 | TRBV7-2 | ASSSLSGTDTQY
TRBJ1-2 | TRBV10-3 | AILEGGGHQGYGYT
TRBJ1-5 | TRBV6-6 | ASSPTGGNQPQH
TRBJ2-7 | TRBV30 | AWSVSGGREQY
TRBJ1-2 | TRBV20-1 | SARETGIYGYT
TRBJ1-1 | TRBV7-7 | ASSRDRGTEAF
TRBJ2-1 | TRBV14 | ASSLRLAGGPHNEQF
TRBJ2-7 | TRBV12-3/TRBV12-4 | ASSYRGAGYEQY
TRBJ1-2 | TRBV5-4 | ASSSSGADRENGYT
TRBJ2-5 | TRBV12-3/TRBV12-4 | ASSFGDRGRETQY
TRBJ1-2 | TRBV10-3 | AISESQGTGYT
TRBJ2-7 | TRBV4-3 | ASSQEGGTGKQY
TRBJ1-3 | TRBV12-3/TRBV12-4 | ASSLWGQSGNTIY
TRBJ1-1 | TRBV7-9 | ASSISNRNTEAF
TRBJ1-6 | TRBV2 | ASSGASKNSPLH
TRBJ1-2 | TRBV2 | ASSRQGDYGYT
TRBJ1-6 | TRBV7-2 | ASSPVLSNSPLH
TRBJ2-5 | TRBV18 | ASSPQVETQY
TRBJ2-1 | TRBV20-1 | SARGSGEHNEQF
TRBJ2-1 | TRBV29-1 | SVILASSHEQF
TRBJ1-5 | TRBV19 | ASTVEYLGPQH
TRBJ2-3 | TRBV11-2 | ASSLGTGASTDTQY
TRBJ2-3 | TRBV20-1 | SASNSELADTQY
TRBJ1-1 | TRBV29-1 | SVAETQNTEAF
TRBJ1-3 | TRBV12-3/TRBV12-4 | ASSLMSSGNTIY
TRBJ2-7 | TRBV7-9 | ASTMTGWEQN
TRBJ2-4 | TRBV10-2 | ASRSVAGKNIQY
TRBJ2-1 | TRBV19 | ASSIGGNEQF